The 21 T cell receptor beta chains listed next were all sequenced from one sample in a study of cytomegalovirus exposure and HLA in healthy donors. 13 Jbeta primers and 60 Vbeta primers were used for the PCR. Here immunoSEQ multiplex PCR was the method, and the copy in TCRdb shows in-frame clones only, minus some. Among about 120,000 clones, 70% to 80% were seen once, and the ten largest hold roughly 3%. The sequenced material came from PBMCs. The receptor set was obtained from a woman under 30 in good health and CMV-seropositive.

In the case of this clone: The junction departs from germline at one end; a sequencing error may be responsible. V usage is TRBV5-1 and J usage is TRBJ1-2; 11 nucleotides agree with TRBD1. Germline V gene sequence: CDR1 SGHRS, CDR2 YFSETQ. The CDR3 runs to 14 residues. CDR3 sequence: CASSGGTGGHGYTF. For the CDR3, the DNA is TGTGCCAGCAGCGGAGGGACAGGGGGTCATGGCTACACCTTC.

The rearrangement uses TRBV19 and TRBJ1-2; 7 positions agree with TRBD1. Germline-derived CDR1 and CDR2 are LNHDA and SQIVND (reference sequence). This CDR3 has 12 residues. The J segment lost 7 bases and the V segment lost 8 bases, leaving 7 bases of the junction unmatched. This chain's CDR3 is CASHQGGGGYTF. The CDR3 region has the DNA TGTGCCAGTCATCAGGGGGGAGGTGGCTACACCTTC.

Here the CDR3 DNA reads TGTGCCAGCAGTGAACAGGGAATTAATGAAAAACTGTTTTTT. It translates to CASSEQGINEKLFF. The V call is TRBV25-1, the J call TRBJ1-4; tentatively, D is TRBD1 (5 bases). The CDR3 is 14 residues long. CDR1 and CDR2 (germline): MGHDK, SYGVNS. Trimming removed 2 bases from V and 4 bases from J, with 8 bases in between. The variable domain in full, completed from reference TRBV25-1 and TRBJ1-4, reads EADIYQTPRYLVIGTGKKITLECSQTMGHDKMYWYQQDPGMELHLIHYSYGVNSTEKGDLSSESTVSRIRTEHFPLTLESARPSHTSQYLCASSEQGINEKLFFGSGTQLSVL.

The chain joins TRBV6-1 to TRBJ1-5; 7 bases fit TRBD1. Germline V CDR1 and CDR2: MNHNS, SASEGT. The CDR3 contains 13 residues. V lost 4 bases and J lost 6; bases outside the gene matches: 3. This chain's CDR3 is CASSATGVQPQHF. The CDR3, as DNA: TGTGCCAGCAGTGCCACAGGGGTTCAGCCCCAGCATTTT.

The J gene is TRBJ1-1, the V gene TRBV25-1; a weak D match, TRBD1 (6 bases). This CDR3 has 15 residues. V dropped 8 bases and J dropped 4 bases, with 20 bases sitting between them. Germline CDR1 is MGHDK and CDR2 is SYGVNS. CDR3 residues: CASAPTRGGGTEAFF. The CDR3 coding sequence is TGTGCCAGCGCCCCTACGCGGGGAGGGGGCACTGAAGCTTTCTTT. The full variable domain, rest sourced from reference TRBV25-1 and TRBJ1-1, is EADIYQTPRYLVIGTGKKITLECSQTMGHDKMYWYQQDPGMELHLIHYSYGVNSTEKGDLSSESTVSRIRTEHFPLTLESARPSHTSQYLCASAPTRGGGTEAFFGQGTRLTVV.

V gene TRBV7-3 combines with J gene TRBJ2-1; 12 nucleotides match TRBD2. The ends lost 6 bases at V and 10 bases at J; junction bases unmatched: 4. The germline gives CDR1 SGHTA, CDR2 FQGTGA. CDR3 size: 13 residues. DNA for the CDR3: TGTGCCAGCAGTTCTCTAGCGGGAGGGGAGCAGTTCTTC. Amino acids: CASSSLAGGEQFF.

The chain is built from TRBV7-9 and TRBJ1-2, with TRBD1 matching over 9 bases. J was trimmed by 4 bases and V by 5 bases; bases with no gene match: 8. Germline V lookup: CDR1 SEHNR, CDR2 FQNEAQ (reference sequence). The CDR3 is made up of 15 amino acids. The DNA for the CDR3 is TGTGCCAGCAGCCCCAGGGACAGGGCATTCTATGGCTACACCTTC. Translation gives CASSPRDRAFYGYTF.

The chain recombines TRBV27 with TRBJ2-2, with 7 bases identical to TRBD2. CDR3 length equals 17 residues. After removal of 4 bases from V and 8 bases from J, the junction contained 16 bases not matched to a gene. Germline values: CDR1 MNHEY, CDR2 SMNVEV (reference sequence). CDR3 sequence reads: CASSSSTGLPPPGELFF. CDR3 DNA sequence: TGTGCCAGCAGTTCCTCGACGGGACTACCGCCTCCTGGGGAGCTGTTTTTT.

The gene calls are TRBV28 and TRBJ2-7; D may be TRBD2 (5 bases). Germline V lookup: CDR1 MDHEN, CDR2 SYDVKM. CDR3 length: 14 residues. V gave up 7 bases and J gave up 3 bases, with 16 bases separating them. This CDR3 is CASTRRVQHYEQYF. CDR3 DNA sequence: TGTGCCAGCACCAGGCGGGTACAACACTACGAGCAGTACTTC.

This chain joins TRBV27 and TRBJ1-1, with D perhaps matching TRBD1 (5 bases). This CDR3 has 14 amino acids. The ends were cut back, 4 bases at V and 2 bases at J, with 11 bases in the middle. CDR1 MNHEY and CDR2 SMNVEV come from the germline V gene (reference sequence). CDR3 region: CASSYTGGNTEAFF. CDR3 sequence (DNA): TGTGCCAGCAGTTACACAGGTGGCAACACTGAAGCTTTCTTT.

The rearrangement joins TRBV9 to TRBJ1-1; D unresolved. Germline V gene lookup returns CDR1 SGDLS and CDR2 YYNGEE. The CDR3 spans 15 residues. Trimming stripped 0 bases from V and 3 bases from J, with 12 bases between. CDR3 DNA: TGTGCCAGCAGCGTAGTTGGAAGCGTGGACACTGAAGCTTTCTTT. It codes for CASSVVGSVDTEAFF.

The V gene is TRBV6-5, the J gene TRBJ2-7; 9 positions agree with TRBD1. The CDR3 loop spans 15 amino acids. J was trimmed by 5 bases and V by 6 bases; bases with no gene match: 11. CDR1 and CDR2 (germline): MNHEY, SVGAGI. CDR3 protein: CASRIRDRALDEQYF. The CDR3 DNA reads TGTGCCAGCAGGATAAGGGACAGGGCTTTGGACGAGCAGTACTTC.

The rearrangement links TRBV10-3 to TRBJ1-2, with TRBD1 matching over 8 bases. Trimming cost V 3 bases and J 3 bases; bases outside gene matches: 6. CDR1 and CDR2 from the germline V gene are ENHRY and SYGVKD. The CDR3 has 15 amino acids. The CDR3 loop is CAISDLLQGDYGYTF. The CDR3 DNA follows: TGTGCCATCAGTGACCTATTACAGGGGGACTATGGCTACACCTTC.

This chain links TRBV5-1 with TRBJ2-3; possibly TRBD1 for D (5 bases). In germline, CDR1 is SGHRS, CDR2 YFSETQ. The CDR3 has 16 residues. V was shortened by 0 bases and J by 4 bases, with 15 bases between the two germline ends. CDR3 in amino acids: CASSLGRAGFPDTQYF. The CDR3 DNA follows: TGCGCCAGCAGCTTGGGACGGGCAGGGTTCCCAGATACGCAGTATTTT.

The chain carries TRBV7-2 and TRBJ1-2; 7 bases match TRBD1. CDR1 SGHTA and CDR2 FQGNSA come from the germline V gene. This CDR3 is built from 13 residues. V lost 5 bases, J lost 5 bases, and 5 bases stayed unmatched. CDR3 protein: CASSPGTAYGYTF. The CDR3 DNA reads TGTGCCAGCAGCCCCGGGACAGCTTATGGCTACACCTTC.

The rearrangement links TRBV10-2 to TRBJ2-1, with a possible D match to TRBD2 (5 bases). Germline CDR1 WSHSY, CDR2 SAAADI. This CDR3 is 18 amino acids long. Trimming took off 3 bases at V and 1 base at J, with 19 bases between the two ends. CDR3 loop: CASSEMYGSRLSYNEQFF. The CDR3, as DNA: TGCGCCAGCAGTGAAATGTATGGGAGTAGGCTATCCTACAATGAGCAGTTCTTC.

The chain employs TRBV19 and TRBJ2-1, with 10 nucleotides matching TRBD2. The CDR3 runs to 15 residues. Germline V gene lookup returns CDR1 LNHDA and CDR2 SQIVND (reference sequence). Losses at the gene ends were 1 base for V and 5 bases for J; bases not matched to a gene: 2. The DNA of the CDR3 is TGTGCCAGTAGTATAGTCGGGACTAGCGACAATGAGCAGTTCTTC. Translated: CASSIVGTSDNEQFF.

This chain uses TRBV7-9 with TRBJ2-7; TRBD1 might be the D (5 bases). This CDR3 has 12 amino acids. Per the germline V gene, CDR1 is SEHNR and CDR2 is FQNEAQ (reference sequence). Deletions cut 5 bases from V and 5 bases from J, with 10 bases between. CDR3 bases: TGTGCCAGCAGCGTGACAGCGCACGAGCAGTACTTC. This gives the protein CASSVTAHEQYF.

The chain links TRBV6-6 to TRBJ2-5; possibly TRBD2 for D (7 bases). V dropped 2 bases and J dropped 7 bases, with 11 bases sitting between them. The length of the CDR3 is 13 residues. Germline V gene data show CDR1 as MNHNY and CDR2 as SVGAGI (reference sequence). DNA for the CDR3: TGTGCCAGCAGTTACAGGGGGGAGGGGACCCAGTACTTC. It codes for CASSYRGEGTQYF.

The chain carries TRBV4-2 and TRBJ2-1; unclear D gene. Germline-derived CDR1 and CDR2 are LGHNA and YNFKEQ. V shed 0 bases and J shed 5 bases, with 5 bases lying between them. CDR3 length: 13 amino acids. The CDR3 sequence: CASSQDPDNEQFF. The CDR3 DNA reads as TGTGCCAGCAGCCAAGACCCTGACAATGAGCAGTTCTTC.

V gene TRBV9 combines with J gene TRBJ2-2; 9 nucleotides match TRBD2. V lost 0 bases to trimming and J lost 3 bases; unmatched junction nucleotides: 18. The germline V gene has CDR1 SGDLS and CDR2 YYNGEE. The CDR3 length is 21 residues. CDR3 protein: CASSVGVAGVPAIPHTGELFF. The CDR3 region has the DNA TGTGCCAGCAGCGTAGGGGTAGCGGGAGTGCCCGCCATACCCCACACCGGGGAGCTGTTTTTT.